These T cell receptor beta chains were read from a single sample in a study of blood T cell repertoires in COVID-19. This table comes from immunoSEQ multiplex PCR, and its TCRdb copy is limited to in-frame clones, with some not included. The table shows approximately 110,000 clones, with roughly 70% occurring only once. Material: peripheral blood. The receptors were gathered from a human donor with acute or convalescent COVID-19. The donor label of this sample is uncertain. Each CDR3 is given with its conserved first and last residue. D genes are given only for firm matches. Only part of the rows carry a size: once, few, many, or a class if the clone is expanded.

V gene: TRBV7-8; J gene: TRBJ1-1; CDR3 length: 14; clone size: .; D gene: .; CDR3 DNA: TGTGCCAGCAGCAAGGGACTGCCGAACACTGAAGCTTTCTTT; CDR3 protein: CASSKGLPNTEAFF
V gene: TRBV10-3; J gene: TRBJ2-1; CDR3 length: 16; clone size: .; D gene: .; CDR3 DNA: TGTGCCATCAGTGAGTCGGGGCAGTCAGGGGGGAATGAGCAGTTCTTC; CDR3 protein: CAISESGQSGGNEQFF
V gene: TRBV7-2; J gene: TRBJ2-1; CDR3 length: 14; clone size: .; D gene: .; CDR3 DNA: TGTGCCAGCGGGGAACCAGGACAGTACAATGAGCAGTTCTTC; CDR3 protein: CASGEPGQYNEQFF
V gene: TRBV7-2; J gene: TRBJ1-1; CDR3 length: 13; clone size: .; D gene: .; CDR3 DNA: TGTGCCAGCAGTCGCGACACGATAAATAGAGCTTTCTTT; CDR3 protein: CASSRDTINRAFF
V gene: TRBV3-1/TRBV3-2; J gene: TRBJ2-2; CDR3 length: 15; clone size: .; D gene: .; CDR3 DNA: TGTGCCAGCAGCCAAGTGGTTACACCCACCGGGGAGCTGTTTTTT; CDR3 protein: CASSQVVTPTGELFF
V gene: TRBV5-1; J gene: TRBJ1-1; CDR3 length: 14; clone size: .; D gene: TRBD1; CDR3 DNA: TGCGCCAGCAGCGAACAGGGGGCGAACACTGAAGCTTTCTTT; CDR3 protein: CASSEQGANTEAFF
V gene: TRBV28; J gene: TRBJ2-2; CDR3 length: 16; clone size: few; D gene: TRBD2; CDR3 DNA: TGTGCCAGCATGGGAGCCGGGACTAGTATATCGGGGGAGCTGTTTTTT; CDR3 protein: CASMGAGTSISGELFF
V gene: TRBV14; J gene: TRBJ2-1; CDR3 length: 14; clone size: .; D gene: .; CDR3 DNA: TGTGCCAGCAGCCAAGATCTGCTAGTAGATGAGCAGTTCTTC; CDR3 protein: CASSQDLLVDEQFF
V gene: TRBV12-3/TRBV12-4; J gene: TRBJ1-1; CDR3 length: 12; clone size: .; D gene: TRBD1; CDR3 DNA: TGTGCCAGCAGGGGGGACAGCCCTGAAGCTTTCTTT; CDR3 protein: CASRGDSPEAFF
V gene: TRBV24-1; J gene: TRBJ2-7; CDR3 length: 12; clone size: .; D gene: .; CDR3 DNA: TGTGCCACCAGTGGTGGGAGCTACGAGCAGTACTTC; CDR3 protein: CATSGGSYEQYF
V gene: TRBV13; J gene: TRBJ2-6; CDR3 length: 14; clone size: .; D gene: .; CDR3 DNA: TGTGCCAGCAGCTTATCTTCTGGGGCCAACGTCCTGACTTTC; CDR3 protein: CASSLSSGANVLTF
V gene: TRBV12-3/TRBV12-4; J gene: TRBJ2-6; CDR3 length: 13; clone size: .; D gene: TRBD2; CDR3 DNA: TGTGCCAGCTCCGGGAGGGGGGCCAACGTCCTGACTTTC; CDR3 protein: CASSGRGANVLTF
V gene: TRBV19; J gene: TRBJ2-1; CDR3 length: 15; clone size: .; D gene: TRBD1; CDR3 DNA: TGTGCCAGTACCCTTGGAGGGACAGGGACAGCTGAGCAGTTCTTC; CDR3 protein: CASTLGGTGTAEQFF
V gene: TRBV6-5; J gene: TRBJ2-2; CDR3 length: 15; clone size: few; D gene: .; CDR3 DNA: TGTGCCAGCCGGGGAAGGACGGCGAACACCGGGGAGCTGTTTTTT; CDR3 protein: CASRGRTANTGELFF
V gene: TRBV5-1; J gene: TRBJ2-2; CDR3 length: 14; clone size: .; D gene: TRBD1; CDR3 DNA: TGCGCCAGCAGCTCCTGGACAGGGCTCGGGGAGCTGTTTTTT; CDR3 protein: CASSSWTGLGELFF
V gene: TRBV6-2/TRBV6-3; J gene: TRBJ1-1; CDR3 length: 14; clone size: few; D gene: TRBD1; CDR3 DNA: TGTGCCAGCAGCAGGACAGGGGGAGGCACTGAAGCTTTCTTT; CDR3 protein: CASSRTGGGTEAFF
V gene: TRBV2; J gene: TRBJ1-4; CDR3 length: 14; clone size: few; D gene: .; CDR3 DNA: TGTGCCAGCAGTGAGGCAGGTTTTAATGAAAAACTGTTTTTT; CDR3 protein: CASSEAGFNEKLFF
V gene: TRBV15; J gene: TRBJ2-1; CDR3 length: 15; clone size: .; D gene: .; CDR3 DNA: TGTGCCACCAGCAGAGCCAGGGGCTTCTACAATGAGCAGTTCTTC; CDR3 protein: CATSRARGFYNEQFF
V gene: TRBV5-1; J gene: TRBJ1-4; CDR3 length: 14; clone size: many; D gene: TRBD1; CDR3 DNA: TGCGCCAGCAGTGAGGGGGCAAATAATGAAAAACTGTTTTTT; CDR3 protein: CASSEGANNEKLFF
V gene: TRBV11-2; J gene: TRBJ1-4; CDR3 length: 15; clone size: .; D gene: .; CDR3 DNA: TGTGCCAGCAGCACCCTCAGGGCCTCGGGTGAAAAACTGTTTTTT; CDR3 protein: CASSTLRASGEKLFF
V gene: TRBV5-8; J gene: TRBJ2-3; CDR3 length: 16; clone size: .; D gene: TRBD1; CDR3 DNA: TGTGCCAGCAGCTTGGAACAGGGGAGCCCCACAGATACGCAGTATTTT; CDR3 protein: CASSLEQGSPTDTQYF
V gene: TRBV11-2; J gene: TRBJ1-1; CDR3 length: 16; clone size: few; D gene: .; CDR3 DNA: TGTGCCAGCAGCTTGGGCTCGGCTGTGATGAACACTGAAGCTTTCTTT; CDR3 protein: CASSLGSAVMNTEAFF
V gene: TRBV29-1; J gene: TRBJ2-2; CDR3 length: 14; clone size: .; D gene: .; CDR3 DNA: TGCAGCGTTGCTGGTCGGTTCAACACCGGGGAGCTGTTTTTT; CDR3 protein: CSVAGRFNTGELFF
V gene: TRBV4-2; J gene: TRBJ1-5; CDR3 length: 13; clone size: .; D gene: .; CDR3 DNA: TGTGCCAGCAGCCTTATGATGGGCCAGCCCCAGCATTTT; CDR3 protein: CASSLMMGQPQHF
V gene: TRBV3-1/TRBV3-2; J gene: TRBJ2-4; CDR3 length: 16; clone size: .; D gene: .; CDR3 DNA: TGTGCCAGCAGCCCAAGATGGCAGGGAACCAAAAACATTCAGTACTTC; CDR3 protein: CASSPRWQGTKNIQYF
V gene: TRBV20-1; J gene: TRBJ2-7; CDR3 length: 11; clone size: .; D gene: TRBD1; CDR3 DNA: TGCAGTGTTGACAGGGGGCGCGAGCAGTACTTC; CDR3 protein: CSVDRGREQYF
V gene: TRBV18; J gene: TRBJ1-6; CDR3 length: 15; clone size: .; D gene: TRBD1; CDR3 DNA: TGTGCCAGCTCACCAGGGGACAGGGTACTATCACCCCTCCACTTT; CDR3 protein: CASSPGDRVLSPLHF
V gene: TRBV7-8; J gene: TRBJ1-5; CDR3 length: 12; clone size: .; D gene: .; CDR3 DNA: TGTGCCAGCAGCTTAGCGGCTCAGCCCCAGCATTTT; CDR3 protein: CASSLAAQPQHF
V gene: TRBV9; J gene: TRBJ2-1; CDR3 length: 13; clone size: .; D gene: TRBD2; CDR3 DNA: TGTGCCAGCAGCGTAGAGGTCGGGGGGGAGCAGTTCTTC; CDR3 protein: CASSVEVGGEQFF
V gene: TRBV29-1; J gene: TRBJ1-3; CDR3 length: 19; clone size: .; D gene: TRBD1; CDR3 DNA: TGCAGCCCCCGTACCCGGGACAGGGGGAACTATTCCTCTGGAAACACCATATATTTT; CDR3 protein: CSPRTRDRGNYSSGNTIYF
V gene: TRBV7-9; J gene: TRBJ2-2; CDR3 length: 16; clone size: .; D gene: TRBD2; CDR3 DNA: TGTGCCAGCAGCTTAGGGCGGGGGACGAACACCGGGGAGCTGTTTTTT; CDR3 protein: CASSLGRGTNTGELFF
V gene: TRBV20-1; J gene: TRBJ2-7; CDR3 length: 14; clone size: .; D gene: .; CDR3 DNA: TGCAGTGCTAGTCAGGAGGCGGATGAAGACGAGCAGTACTTC; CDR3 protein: CSASQEADEDEQYF
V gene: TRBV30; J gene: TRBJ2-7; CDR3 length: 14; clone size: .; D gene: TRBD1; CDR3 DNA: TGTGCCTGGGGGAGGGGACAGGGGGCACGCGAGCAGTACTTC; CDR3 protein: CAWGRGQGAREQYF
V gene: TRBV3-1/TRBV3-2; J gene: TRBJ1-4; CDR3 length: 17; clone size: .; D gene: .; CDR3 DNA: TGTGCCAGCAGCCTTAGGACTGGGAGGGAGGGAAATGAAAAACTGTTTTTT; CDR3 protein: CASSLRTGREGNEKLFF
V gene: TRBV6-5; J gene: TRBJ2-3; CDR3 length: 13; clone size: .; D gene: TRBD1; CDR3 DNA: TGTGCCAGCAGCCCAGGGGGCTCAGATACGCAGTATTTT; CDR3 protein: CASSPGGSDTQYF
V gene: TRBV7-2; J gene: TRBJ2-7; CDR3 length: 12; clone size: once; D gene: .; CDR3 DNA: TGTGCCAGCAGCTCCAACTCCTACGAGCAGTACTTC; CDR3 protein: CASSSNSYEQYF
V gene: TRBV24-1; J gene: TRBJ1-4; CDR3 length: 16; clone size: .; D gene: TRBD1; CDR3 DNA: TGTGCCACCAGTGACCCAAAACAGGGGGCAAGAGAAAAACTGTTTTTT; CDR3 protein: CATSDPKQGAREKLFF
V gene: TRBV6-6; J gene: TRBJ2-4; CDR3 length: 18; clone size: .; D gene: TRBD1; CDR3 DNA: TGTGCCAGCAGTCACCCGGCGGGACAGGGAATAGCCAAAAACATTCAGTACTTC; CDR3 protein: CASSHPAGQGIAKNIQYF
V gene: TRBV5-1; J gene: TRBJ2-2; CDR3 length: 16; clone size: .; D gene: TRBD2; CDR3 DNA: TGCGCCAGCAGCACGGGACTAGCGGGGGGGGCCGGGGAGCTGTTTTTT; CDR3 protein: CASSTGLAGGAGELFF
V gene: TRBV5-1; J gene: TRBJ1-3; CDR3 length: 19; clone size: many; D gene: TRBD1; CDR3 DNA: TGCGCCAGCAGCTTCGGTTTCGGGCAGGGGGAATTCTCTGGAAACACCATATATTTT; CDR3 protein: CASSFGFGQGEFSGNTIYF
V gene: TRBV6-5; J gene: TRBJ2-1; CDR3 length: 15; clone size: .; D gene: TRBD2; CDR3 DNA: TGTGCCAGCACCCAGCTGGGACTAGCGGGGGTTGAGCAGTTCTTC; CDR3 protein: CASTQLGLAGVEQFF
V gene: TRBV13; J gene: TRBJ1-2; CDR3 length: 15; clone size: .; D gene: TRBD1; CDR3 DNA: TGTGCCAGCAGCTTAGGAGGATTGACAGGGGCCGGCTACACCTTC; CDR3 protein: CASSLGGLTGAGYTF
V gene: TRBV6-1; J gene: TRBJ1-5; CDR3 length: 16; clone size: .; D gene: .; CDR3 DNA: TGTGCCAGCAGTGAAGGGGGGCAGATTAGCAATCAGCCCCAGCATTTT; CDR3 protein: CASSEGGQISNQPQHF
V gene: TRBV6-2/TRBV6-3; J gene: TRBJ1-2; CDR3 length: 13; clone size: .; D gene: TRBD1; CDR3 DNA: TGTGCCAGCAGTTCTTCAGGGGGGAGAGGCTACACCTTC; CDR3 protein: CASSSSGGRGYTF
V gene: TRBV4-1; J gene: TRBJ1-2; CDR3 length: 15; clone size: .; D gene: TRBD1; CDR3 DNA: TGCGCCAGCAGCCAACAGGGGGCGGGAAACTATGGCTACACCTTC; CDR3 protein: CASSQQGAGNYGYTF
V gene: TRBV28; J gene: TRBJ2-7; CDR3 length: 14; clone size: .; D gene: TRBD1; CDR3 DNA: TGTGCCAGCAGCCCCCACAGGGGGCTCTACGAGCAGTACTTC; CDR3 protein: CASSPHRGLYEQYF
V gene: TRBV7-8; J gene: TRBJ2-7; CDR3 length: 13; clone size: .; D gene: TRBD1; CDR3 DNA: TGTGCCAGCAGCTTAAGACAGGGGCACGAGCAGTACTTC; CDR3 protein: CASSLRQGHEQYF
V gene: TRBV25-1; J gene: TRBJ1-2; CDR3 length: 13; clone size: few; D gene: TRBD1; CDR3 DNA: TGTGCCAGCAGTGACGTCAGGGGGTATGGCTACACCTTC; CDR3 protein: CASSDVRGYGYTF
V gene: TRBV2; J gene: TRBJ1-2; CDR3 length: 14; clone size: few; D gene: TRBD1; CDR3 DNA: TGTGCCAGCAGGGTGGACAGGGGCCTCTATGGCTACACCTTC; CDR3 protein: CASRVDRGLYGYTF
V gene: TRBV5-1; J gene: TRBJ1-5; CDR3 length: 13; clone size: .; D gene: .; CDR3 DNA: TGCGCCAACCAAGGACAGAATAATCAGCCCCAGCATTTT; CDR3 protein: CANQGQNNQPQHF
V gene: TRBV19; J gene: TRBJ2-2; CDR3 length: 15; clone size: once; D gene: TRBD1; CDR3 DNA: TGTGCCAGTAGTCAAACAGGGGGCGGTAACGGGGAGCTGTTTTTT; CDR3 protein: CASSQTGGGNGELFF
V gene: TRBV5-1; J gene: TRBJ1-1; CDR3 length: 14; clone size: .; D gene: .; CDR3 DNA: TGCGCCAGCAGCCAGGAGGGGAAGGGCACTGAAGCTTTCTTT; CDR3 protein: CASSQEGKGTEAFF
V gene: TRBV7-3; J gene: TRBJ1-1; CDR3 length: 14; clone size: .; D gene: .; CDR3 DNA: TGTGCCAGCAGCCCCAACGGGGGGGACACTGAAGCTTTCTTT; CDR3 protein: CASSPNGGDTEAFF
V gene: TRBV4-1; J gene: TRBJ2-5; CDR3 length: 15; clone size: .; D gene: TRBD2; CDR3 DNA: TGCGCCAGCAGCCTGACTAGCGGGGATCAAGAGACCCAGTACTTC; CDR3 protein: CASSLTSGDQETQYF
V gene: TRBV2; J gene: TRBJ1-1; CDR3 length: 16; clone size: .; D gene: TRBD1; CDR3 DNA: TGTGCCAGCAGCGCTGACAGGGTCTACCTGGACACTGAAGCTTTCTTT; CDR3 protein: CASSADRVYLDTEAFF
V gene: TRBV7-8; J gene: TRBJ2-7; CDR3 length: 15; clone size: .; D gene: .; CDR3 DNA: TGTGCCAGCAGCTTAGTTTTGGACGGGGGCTACGAGCAGTACTTC; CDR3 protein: CASSLVLDGGYEQYF
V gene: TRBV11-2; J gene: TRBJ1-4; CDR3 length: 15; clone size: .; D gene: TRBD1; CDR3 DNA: TGTGCCAGCAGCTTCGACAGGGGGCGAGGAGAAAAACTGTTTTTT; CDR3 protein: CASSFDRGRGEKLFF